This T cell receptor (beta chain) was retrieved from a study of T cell responses to AZD1222 COVID-19 vaccine. V gave up 5 bases and J gave up 8 bases; unmatched junction bases: 9. The germline CDR1 and CDR2 sequences are LNHNV and YYDKDF (reference sequence). The CDR3 extends over 15 amino acids. Libraries were prepared by immunoSEQ multiplex PCR; TCRdb keeps only in-frame clonotypes and omits some of them. The table includes more than 70,000 clones, about 85% detected once. Material: peripheral blood, obtained on day 0 of AZD1222 vaccination. The genes are TRBV15 and TRBJ1-2; 12 bases align to TRBD1. The clonotype originates from an adult in good health. The CDR3 DNA follows: TGTGCCACCAGCTCCTTGGGACAGGGGGCACGGGGCTACACCTTC. As protein: CATSSLGQGARGYTF. Based on the CDR3 plus reference TRBV15 and TRBJ1-2, the full variable domain is DAMVIQNPRYQVTQFGKPVTLSCSQTLNHNVMYWYQQKSSQAPKLLFHYYDKDFNNEADTPDNFQSRRPNTSFCFLDIRSPGLGDTAMYLCATSSLGQGARGYTFGSGTRLTVV.